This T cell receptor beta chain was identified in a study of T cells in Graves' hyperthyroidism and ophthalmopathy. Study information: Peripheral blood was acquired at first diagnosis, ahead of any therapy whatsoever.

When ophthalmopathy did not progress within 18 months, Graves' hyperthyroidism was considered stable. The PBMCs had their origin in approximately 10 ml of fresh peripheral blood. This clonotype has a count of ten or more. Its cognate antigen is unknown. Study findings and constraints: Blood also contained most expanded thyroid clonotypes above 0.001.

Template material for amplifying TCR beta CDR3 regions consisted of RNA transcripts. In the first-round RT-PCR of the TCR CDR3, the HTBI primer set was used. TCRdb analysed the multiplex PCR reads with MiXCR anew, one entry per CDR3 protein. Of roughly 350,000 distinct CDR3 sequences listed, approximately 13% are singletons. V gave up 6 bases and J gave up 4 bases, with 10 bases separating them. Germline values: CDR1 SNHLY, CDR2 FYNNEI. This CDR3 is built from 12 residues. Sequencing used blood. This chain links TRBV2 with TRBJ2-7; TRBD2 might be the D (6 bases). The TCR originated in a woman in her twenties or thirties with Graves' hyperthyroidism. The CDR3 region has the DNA TGTGCCAGCAGCCGGGACTTTTACGAGCAGTACTTC. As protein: CASSRDFYEQYF.